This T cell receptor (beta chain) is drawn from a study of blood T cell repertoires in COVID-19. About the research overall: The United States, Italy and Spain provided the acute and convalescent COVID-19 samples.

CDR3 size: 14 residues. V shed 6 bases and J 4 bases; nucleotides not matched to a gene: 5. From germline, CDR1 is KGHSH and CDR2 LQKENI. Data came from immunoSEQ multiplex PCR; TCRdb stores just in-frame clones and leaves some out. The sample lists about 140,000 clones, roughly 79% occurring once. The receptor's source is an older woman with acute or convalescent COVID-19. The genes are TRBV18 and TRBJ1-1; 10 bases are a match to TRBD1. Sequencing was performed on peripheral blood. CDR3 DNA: TGTGCCAGCTCGGGGGGACAGGGGATCACTGAAGCTTTCTTT. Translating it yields CASSGGQGITEAFF. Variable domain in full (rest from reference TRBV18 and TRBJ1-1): NAGVMQNPRHLVRRRGQEARLRCSPMKGHSHVYWYRQLPEEGLKFMVYLQKENIIDESGMPKERFSAEFPKEGPSILRIQQVVRGDSAAYFCASSGGQGITEAFFGQGTRLTVV.